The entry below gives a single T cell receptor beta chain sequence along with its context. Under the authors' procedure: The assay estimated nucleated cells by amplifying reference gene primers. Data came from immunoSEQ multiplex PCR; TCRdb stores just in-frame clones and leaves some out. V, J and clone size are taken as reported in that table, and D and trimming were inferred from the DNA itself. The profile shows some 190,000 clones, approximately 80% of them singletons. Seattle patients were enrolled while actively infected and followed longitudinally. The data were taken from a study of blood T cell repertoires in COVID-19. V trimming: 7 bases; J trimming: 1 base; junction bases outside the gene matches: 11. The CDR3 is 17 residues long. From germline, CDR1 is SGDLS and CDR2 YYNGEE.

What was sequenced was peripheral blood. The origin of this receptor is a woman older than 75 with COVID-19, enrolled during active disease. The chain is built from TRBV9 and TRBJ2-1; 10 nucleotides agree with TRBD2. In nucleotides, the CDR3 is TGTGCCAGCGGGACTGGAGCGGGAGGGAGGTCCTACAATGAGCAGTTCTTC. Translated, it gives CASGTGAGGRSYNEQFF. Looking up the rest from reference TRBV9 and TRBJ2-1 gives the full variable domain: DSGVTQTPKHLITATGQRVTLRCSPRSGDLSVYWYQQSLDQGLQFLIQYYNGEERAKGNILERFSAQQFPDLHSELNLSSLELGDSALYFCASGTGAGGRSYNEQFFGPGTRLTVL.